This TCR beta chain was sequenced during a study of cytomegalovirus exposure and HLA in healthy donors. Study findings and constraints: In a later analysis, productive TCRs from donors in an Asian-associated ancestry cluster reportedly carried fewer N-insertions than the cohort mean.

The PCR employed 60 Vbeta primers together with 13 Jbeta primers. TCRdb's copy holds only in-frame clones and misses some; the assay was immunoSEQ multiplex PCR. The data show fewer than 100,000 clones, less than 80% seen once. The CDR3 extends over 16 amino acids. After removal of 6 bases from V and 2 bases from J, the junction contained 10 bases not matched to a gene. CDR1 and CDR2 (germline): SNHLY, FYNNEI. Healthy bone marrow donors made up the donor group. Sampled while nominally healthy, donors likely had unrecorded immune exposures. To note about this clone: Its antigen is unknown.

This clonotype originated in a woman aged 40 to 50 in good health and CMV-seropositive. The chain recombines TRBV2 with TRBJ2-1, with 7 bases matching TRBD1. Sequenced sample: PBMCs. The CDR3 DNA reads as TGTGCCAGCAGGGATACAGGGGAAGGACCCTACAATGAGCAGTTCTTC. It codes for CASRDTGEGPYNEQFF.